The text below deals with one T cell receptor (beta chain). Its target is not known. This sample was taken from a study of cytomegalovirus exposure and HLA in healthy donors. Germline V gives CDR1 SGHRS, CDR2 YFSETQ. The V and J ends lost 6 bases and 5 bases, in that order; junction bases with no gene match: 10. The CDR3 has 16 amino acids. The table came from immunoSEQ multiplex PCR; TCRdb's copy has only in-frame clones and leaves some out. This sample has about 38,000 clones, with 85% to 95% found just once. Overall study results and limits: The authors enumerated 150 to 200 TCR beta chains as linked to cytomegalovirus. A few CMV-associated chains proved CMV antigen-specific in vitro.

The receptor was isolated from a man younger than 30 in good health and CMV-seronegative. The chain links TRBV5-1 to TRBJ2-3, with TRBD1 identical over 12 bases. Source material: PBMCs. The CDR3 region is CASIPGTGGVGDTQYF. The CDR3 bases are TGCGCCAGCATCCCCGGGACAGGGGGCGTCGGAGATACGCAGTATTTT.